This paragraph covers one TCR beta chain sequence. As handled by the study authors: Amplified reference gene primers provided the basis for estimating nucleated cell counts. The table came from immunoSEQ multiplex PCR; TCRdb's copy has only in-frame clones and leaves some out. V and J calls and clone size are copied from that table; D and trimming were computed from the DNA. Among more than 200,000 clones listed, 88% were seen once. This sample is part of a study of blood T cell repertoires in COVID-19. Study-wide context: There were acute and convalescent COVID-19 samples, and they came from the United States, Italy and Spain. PBMCs, B-cell-depleted T cells, or T cells provided the cDNA or gDNA that made up the material.

The trim removed 5 bases at V and 7 bases at J, leaving 14 bases unmatched. CDR3 length equals 16 residues. Germline V gene sequence: CDR1 SEHNR, CDR2 FQNEAQ (reference sequence). The sequence derives from a human donor in a cohort sampled during active COVID-19. The sequenced sample was peripheral blood. The gene calls are TRBV7-9 and TRBJ2-7; 10 bases agree with TRBD1. The CDR3: CASSPSGTGVVSEQYF. In DNA form, the CDR3 reads TGTGCCAGCAGCCCCTCCGGGACAGGGGTGGTAAGTGAGCAGTACTTC.